This T cell receptor (beta chain) emerged from a study of shared clonotypes between healthy human individuals (dated by TCRdb to the early 2020s). About the investigation overall: The cohort comprised two women and three men aged 18 to 49 years. For each donor, three plates each were used for CD4 naive and CD4 memory, two plates were used for CD8 naive, and one plate was used for CD8 memory. To estimate repertoire size and how much clonotype sharing occurs between individuals, the study deeply sequenced the blood TCR repertoires of roughly 5 healthy adults. Different laboratories and diverse techniques were used to prepare libraries and sequence TCR repertoires, to increase sequencing depth and limit assay-specific biases. Each donor's leukapheresis produced roughly between roughly 0.85 and 9.5 billion PBMCs.

TCR CDR3 regions were amplified from genomic DNA by multiplex PCR using the deep immunoSEQ assay. For each cell subset, the extracted genomic DNA was distributed evenly across all wells of several immunoSEQ 96-well plates, and each plate served as one replicate. For sorted subsets, approximately 190 ng genomic DNA, equal to some 30,000 T cell genomes, was loaded into each replicate PCR. Purified libraries were quantified with a Qubit 3.0 fluorometer, sized on a Bioanalyzer 2100, and re-quantified with the KAPA Library Quantification kit. Every immunoSEQ 96-well plate was sequenced on a separate single-read 150-cycle Illumina NextSeq 550 flow cell. Concerning the study's data processing: Because the immunoSEQ output included only junctional sequences and no quality scores, the filtering could not be the same as the filtering used for full-length reads. To assign V/J genes and CDR3, sequences were annotated using PyIR, a Python wrapper for IgBLAST v1.9, with IMGT germline references. Reads were filtered out if the reads had weak V/J assignments (E-value above 1e-6), no CDR3, stop codons, out-of-frame junctions, or ambiguous translated residues. A V3J clonotype was defined by an identical inferred V gene, J gene, and CDR3 amino acid sequence. To compute the percentage overlap between repertoires, the number of shared unique clonotypes was divided by the size of the smaller repertoire. Richness of each repertoire was evaluated using RTK rarefaction, the Chao1 estimator, and Recon v2.1 estimates of unobserved clonotypes. Generation probabilities were computed with OLGA for all TCRbeta clonotypes obtained by the gDNA method from a few donors. TCRdb stores this immuneACCESS table with in-frame sequences only. Part of the clones is absent; in the studies checked, under half of the shortfall reflects unresolved V genes, and no reason is known for the rest. Clone size and V and J calls were adopted from that table, with D and trimming inferred from the DNA. This sample lists roughly 850,000 clones; 90% to 98% were detected once. Less than 0.3% of the sample goes to the ten largest clones.

CD8 naive samples consisted of CD45RO-negative cells that were positively selected for CCR7, yielding a CD45RA+CCR7+ population without TemRA cells. Healthy HIV-negative adults with no recently reported acute infections or vaccinations were included as donors. All donors were Caucasian adults living in Nashville, Tennessee, USA. Blood was collected by leukapheresis, and PBMCs were isolated by Ficoll-Histopaque density gradient centrifugation and then cryopreserved in liquid nitrogen vapor phase. Analytical flow cytometry was used to check the purity and quantity of each magnetically sorted T cell population. Genomic DNA was isolated from each sorted fraction and quantified by UV absorbance on a Nanodrop 2000c. The paper's findings and limits, for the study overall: Pairwise subsampling led to the expectation that sequencing depth would affect the degree of clonotype sharing among donors. Naive subsets generally had larger estimated clonotype richness than memory subsets did. Sampling was limited to blood, and TCR repertoires in tissue likely differ from TCR repertoires in blood. Clonotypes shared by all four sorted-subset donors showed higher generation probabilities than non-shared clonotypes. Incomplete sequencing was indicated by rarefaction of sorted-subset datasets, despite the large sequencing depth. Sharing across a handful of donors was observed for about 4.8% of naive CD4, 3.5% of naive CD8, 2% to 2.5% of memory CD4, and around 0.44% of memory CD8 clonotypes. The genetic and exposure-history diversity represented was limited by the small number of donors.

A remark on this clone: Its antigen has not been determined. Base qualities are not recorded, but no much larger clone differs from it by a single base.

The sequencing sample was made of naive CD8+ T cells sorted from blood. The sample's cell subset or site label is to be understood as: CD45RA+CCR7+. The sequence was obtained from a young man in good health.

The nucleotides read TGTGCCAGCAGCCCCTTGGGCCTCCCCCAGCATTTT. This translates into CASSPLGLPQHF. The V and J genes are TRBV7-6 and TRBJ1-5; no D gene can be assigned with confidence. Reading from cysteine to phenylalanine, the CDR3 counts 12 amino acids. CDR3 DNA only is kept here, 36 bases in frame from base 1. V sheds 5 bases and J sheds 10 bases, leaving 12 bases between their ends. Looking up the germline V gene yields CDR1 SGHVS and CDR2 FNYEAQ.